A single sample is the source of the 27 T cell receptor beta chains below, sequenced in a study of cytomegalovirus exposure and HLA in healthy donors. The PCR was carried out with 60 Vbeta primers and 13 Jbeta primers. The table came from immunoSEQ multiplex PCR; TCRdb's copy has only in-frame clones and leaves some out. The repertoire holds 85,000 to 100,000 clones, with about 76% as singletons. The sequenced sample consisted of PBMCs. Receptor source: a human donor in good health.

This clone was detected only a few times. The V and J genes are TRBV5-4 and TRBJ1-1; 7 positions match TRBD1. CDR3 length: 13 residues. CDR1 is SGHNT, CDR2 YYREEE, per germline (reference sequence). V lost 4 bases, J lost 7 bases, and 7 bases stayed unmatched. CDR3 region: CASSPGQRDEAFF. The DNA of the CDR3 is TGTGCCAGCAGCCCGGGACAGAGGGATGAAGCTTTCTTT.

The chain combines TRBV30 with TRBJ1-4, with D perhaps TRBD1 (5 bases). Germline CDR1 is GTSNPN and CDR2 is SVGIG (reference sequence). Trimming stripped 0 bases from V and 8 bases from J, with 13 bases between. The CDR3 spans 14 residues. The CDR3 sequence is CAWSVQGAGEKLFF. CDR3 DNA sequence: TGTGCCTGGAGTGTACAAGGGGCTGGCGAAAAACTGTTTTTT.

The gene calls are TRBV5-1 and TRBJ2-1; tentatively, D is TRBD2 (5 bases). V dropped 8 bases and J dropped 4 bases, with 31 bases sitting between them. The CDR3 is 19 residues long. Germline V gene data show CDR1 as SGHRS and CDR2 as YFSETQ. CDR3 coding DNA: TGCGCCAGAACAACTCAGCAGCGGCCGCCCCCTCCTCTTTACAATGAGCAGTTCTTC. It encodes CARTTQQRPPPPLYNEQFF.

The DNA of the CDR3 is TGCGCCAGCAGCTTGCCCGCAGATATGAACACTGAAGCTTTCTTT. Protein product: CASSLPADMNTEAFF. The chain has TRBV5-1 and TRBJ1-1; D is ambiguous. CDR3 length: 15 amino acids. The ends were cut back, 1 base at V and 0 bases at J, with 10 bases in the middle. Germline CDR1 reads SGHRS; CDR2 reads YFSETQ.

Only one count was recorded for this clone. The CDR3 reads CASSNWGVTLSSSYNEQFF. DNA of the CDR3: TGTGCCAGTAGTAATTGGGGGGTAACCCTATCTAGCTCCTACAATGAGCAGTTCTTC. This rearrangement joins TRBV19 to TRBJ2-1, with D perhaps TRBD2 (6 bases). Germline CDR1 reads LNHDA; CDR2 reads SQIVND (reference sequence). The CDR3 contains 19 residues. V was clipped by 4 bases and J by 0 bases, with 22 bases between them.

The chain carries TRBV20-1 and TRBJ1-1, with TRBD1 as a possible D gene (5 bases). Trimming pared 7 bases from V and 7 bases from J, leaving 7 bases between. Germline-derived CDR1 and CDR2 are DFQATT and SNEGSKA (reference sequence). The CDR3 runs 9 residues. CDR3 in DNA: TGCAGTGGGGGCGGTGAAGCTTTCTTT. Amino acid sequence: CSGGGEAFF.

The chain joins TRBV27 to TRBJ1-1; D remains ambiguous. CDR1 and CDR2 from the germline V gene are MNHEY and SMNVEV (reference sequence). The CDR3 consists of 13 residues. The V end lost 6 bases, the J end lost 3 bases, and 11 bases lay between the germline ends. The CDR3 region has the DNA TGTGCCAGCAGCCCCCTAGGAGACACTGAAGCTTTCTTT. Protein: CASSPLGDTEAFF.

The chain has TRBV19 and TRBJ2-3; D unclear. The CDR3 consists of 13 residues. Germline CDR1 is LNHDA and CDR2 is SQIVND (reference sequence). V lost 7 bases and J 2 bases, leaving 10 bases between the germline ends. DNA of the CDR3: TGTGCCAGTACCTTTAGTGTCACAGATACGCAGTATTTT. This encodes CASTFSVTDTQYF. The whole variable domain, remainder taken from reference TRBV19 and TRBJ2-3, is DGGITQSPKYLFRKEGQNVTLSCEQNLNHDAMYWYRQDPGQGLRLIYYSQIVNDFQKGDIAEGYSVSREKKESFPLTVTSAQKNPTAFYLCASTFSVTDTQYFGPGTRLTVL.

The chain links TRBV19 to TRBJ2-2; 9 bases are shared with TRBD1. Per the germline V gene, CDR1 is LNHDA and CDR2 is SQIVND (reference sequence). With V trimmed by 5 bases and J by 7 bases, 5 bases remained unmatched. This CDR3 comprises 14 residues. The CDR3 here is CASSPGQGIGELFF. The CDR3 DNA follows: TGTGCCAGTAGTCCGGGACAGGGAATCGGGGAGCTGTTTTTT.

The CDR3 bases are TGTGCCAGCAGCCCACGACAGGGGGCAACAGATACGCAGTATTTT. Its protein is CASSPRQGATDTQYF. This rearrangement joins TRBV11-3 to TRBJ2-3, with 10 bases matching TRBD1. V shed 5 bases and J 3 bases; nucleotides not matched to a gene: 5. The CDR3 is 15 amino acids. Germline CDR1 SGHNT, CDR2 YENEEA. The entire variable domain, with the rest obtained from reference TRBV11-3 and TRBJ2-3, is as follows: EAGVVQSPRYKIIEKKQPVAFWCNPISGHNTLYWYLQNLGQGPELLIRYENEEAVDDSQLPKDRFSAERLKGVDSTLKIQPAELGDSAVYLCASSPRQGATDTQYFGPGTRLTVL.

This rearrangement joins TRBV5-5 to TRBJ1-3; D possibly corresponds to TRBD1 (5 bases). In germline, CDR1 is SGHKS, CDR2 YYEKEE (reference sequence). Trimming took off 0 bases at V and 7 bases at J, with 11 bases between the two ends. The CDR3 spans 14 residues. The CDR3 protein is CASSLGLGANTIYF. CDR3 DNA sequence: TGTGCCAGCAGCTTGGGATTAGGGGCTAACACCATATATTTT.

The chain links TRBV19 to TRBJ1-5; 10 nucleotides line up with TRBD1. J gave up 5 bases and V 6 bases, and 7 bases lay outside the gene matches. The CDR3 runs to 15 residues. Germline loops: CDR1 LNHDA, CDR2 SQIVND (reference sequence). DNA for the CDR3: TGTGCCAGTAGAAAGACAGGGGGCGAAGATCAGCCCCAGCATTTT. It yields the protein CASRKTGGEDQPQHF.

This chain connects TRBV11-2 to TRBJ1-1, with TRBD1 matching 8 bases. CDR3 size: 17 residues. Germline assignment: CDR1 SGHAT and CDR2 FQNNGV. The V segment lost 5 bases and the J segment 0 bases; nucleotides outside the gene matches: 11. CDR3 sequence reads: CASSRRGRGPVNTEAFF. The CDR3 nucleotides read TGTGCCAGCAGCCGTCGGGGCAGGGGGCCTGTGAACACTGAAGCTTTCTTT.

The chain is built from TRBV6-1 and TRBJ2-7; 7 positions match TRBD2. The germline V gene encodes CDR1 MNHNS and CDR2 SASEGT. The CDR3 spans 13 residues. The trim removed 6 bases at V and 7 bases at J, leaving 9 bases unmatched. Here the CDR3 reads CASRDRLAREQYF. Here the CDR3 DNA reads TGTGCCAGCAGGGATAGACTAGCACGAGAGCAGTACTTC.

The V gene is TRBV5-1, the J gene TRBJ2-1, with 7 bases that match TRBD1. This CDR3 is 16 amino acids long. Looked up from germline, CDR1 is SGHRS and CDR2 is YFSETQ. Trimming at V came to 5 bases and at J to 3 bases, leaving 11 bases not matched to a gene. In nucleotides, the CDR3 is TGCGCCAGCAGTCGATCAACAGGGGACAGCTACAATGAGCAGTTCTTC. Translating it yields CASSRSTGDSYNEQFF.

A few counts support this clone. J is TRBJ1-2 and V is TRBV5-6, with D maybe TRBD1 (6 bases). V lost 0 bases and J 2 bases, leaving 14 bases between the germline ends. The germline V gene has CDR1 SGHDT and CDR2 YYEEEE. The CDR3 has 16 amino acids. The CDR3 nucleotides read TGTGCCAGCAGCTTGGGCGTGAGGGGGGGCAACTATGGCTACACCTTC. Amino acid sequence: CASSLGVRGGNYGYTF.

V and J are TRBV7-2 and TRBJ2-1, with D tentatively TRBD2 (6 bases). The CDR3 extends over 12 amino acids. Trimming removed 1 base from V and 12 bases from J, with 10 bases in between. Germline V lookup: CDR1 SGHTA, CDR2 FQGNSA. The CDR3 loop reads CASSLGEEGQFF. The CDR3 bases are TGTGCCAGCAGCTTAGGGGAGGAGGGGCAGTTCTTC.

This chain links TRBV9 with TRBJ1-2; possible D gene TRBD1, 6 bases. The CDR3 is made up of 14 amino acids. The ends were cut back, 0 bases at V and 3 bases at J, with 9 bases in the middle. Germline CDR1 SGDLS, CDR2 YYNGEE. DNA of the CDR3: TGTGCCAGCAGCGTAGATCACAGGGACTATGGCTACACCTTC. Amino acid sequence: CASSVDHRDYGYTF.

This rearrangement joins TRBV7-2 to TRBJ2-7, with a tentative D call TRBD2 (6 bases). Germline V CDR1 and CDR2: SGHTA, FQGNSA. The CDR3 has 16 residues. V lost 2 bases, J lost 3 bases, and 17 bases lay in between. CDR3 DNA sequence: TGTGCCAGCAGCTTAATGTCCACCGGGAGCTTCTACGAGCAGTACTTC. Its translation is CASSLMSTGSFYEQYF.

The rearrangement links TRBV10-1 to TRBJ1-1; TRBD1 agrees at 7 bases. V lost 5 bases and J lost 2; bases outside the gene matches: 5. CDR1 WNHNN and CDR2 SYGVQD come from the germline V gene (reference sequence). The CDR3 is 14 amino acids. The CDR3 here is CASSRDSANTEAFF. The CDR3, as DNA: TGCGCCAGCAGTAGGGACAGTGCAAACACTGAAGCTTTCTTT.

The V and J genes are TRBV12-5 and TRBJ2-7, with 12 bases lining up with TRBD2. V shed 1 base, J shed 3 bases, and the junction held 7 bases outside the gene matches. Germline-derived CDR1 and CDR2 are LGHNT and FRNRAP. The length of the CDR3 is 17 residues. The CDR3 here is CASGLGGTSGLGYEQYF. In nucleotides, the CDR3 is TGTGCTAGTGGTTTGGGCGGGACTAGCGGGTTAGGCTACGAGCAGTACTTC.

A few counts support this clone. The chain couples TRBV19 to TRBJ2-1; TRBD2 agrees at 13 bases. Germline trimming cut 7 bases from V and 10 bases from J; bases unmatched to any gene: 7. This CDR3 comprises 14 residues. Germline V CDR1 and CDR2: LNHDA, SQIVND (reference sequence). CDR3 DNA sequence: TGTGCCAGTATAGGGACTAGCGGGGCAGGGGAGCAGTTCTTC. This codes for CASIGTSGAGEQFF. The full variable domain, its missing parts supplied by reference TRBV19 and TRBJ2-1, is DGGITQSPKYLFRKEGQNVTLSCEQNLNHDAMYWYRQDPGQGLRLIYYSQIVNDFQKGDIAEGYSVSREKKESFPLTVTSAQKNPTAFYLCASIGTSGAGEQFFGPGTRLTVL.

The sample holds a few counts of this clone. The chain uses TRBV19 and TRBJ2-1; D is undetermined. V was clipped by 4 bases and J by 13 bases, with 8 bases between them. The CDR3 is 10 amino acids. The V gene's germline CDR1 is LNHDA and CDR2 SQIVND (reference sequence). CDR3 nucleotides: TGTGCCAGTAGTAGCGGTACTCAGTTCTTC. This sequence encodes CASSSGTQFF.

The chain is built from TRBV19 and TRBJ1-4; a weak D match, TRBD1 (5 bases). This CDR3 region has 15 residues. V lost 6 bases to trimming and J lost 4 bases, with 15 bases between them. Germline V lookup: CDR1 LNHDA, CDR2 SQIVND (reference sequence). The chain's CDR3 is CASSPPGAVNEKLFF. In nucleotides, the CDR3 is TGTGCCAGTAGCCCACCTGGGGCGGTTAATGAAAAACTGTTTTTT.

The genes are TRBV29-1 and TRBJ2-2; TRBD1 matches at 9 bases. The CDR3 extends over 14 amino acids. Germline CDR1 SQVTM, CDR2 ANQGSEA. With V trimmed by 7 bases and J by 8 bases, 11 bases remained unmatched. The CDR3 loop is CSAGTGPVSGELFF. The CDR3 nucleotides are TGCAGCGCAGGGACAGGGCCCGTATCGGGGGAGCTGTTTTTT.

The rearrangement joins TRBV18 to TRBJ1-5; weak D call: TRBD1 (5 bases). The germline gives CDR1 KGHSH, CDR2 LQKENI. This CDR3 contains 14 residues. Between the trimmed V and J ends, which lost 3 bases and 3 bases, there was a span of 9 bases. DNA of the CDR3: TGTGCCAGCTCACCCCAGGGTCTCAATCAGCCCCAGCATTTT. It encodes CASSPQGLNQPQHF.

This chain joins TRBV5-5 and TRBJ2-1; 11 bases align to TRBD2. The CDR3 runs 13 residues. V was clipped by 9 bases and J by 9 bases; unmatched bases: 8. Germline assignment: CDR1 SGHKS and CDR2 YYEKEE (reference sequence). Written as DNA, the CDR3 is TGTGCCACCGGGACTAGCGGTAGCGGTGAGCAGTTCTTC. Its translation is CATGTSGSGEQFF.